Listed here are 27 T cell receptor beta chains from one sample, sequenced in a study of glioma-infiltrating T cells after dendritic cell vaccination. Method: immunoSEQ multiplex PCR; TCRdb's copy keeps in-frame clones and lacks some. The sample holds 70,000 to 100,000 clones, roughly 80% seen once. Time point given: after dendritic cell vaccination, including at tumor progression/relapse. This specimen consisted of blood, obtained after dendritic cell vaccination. Receptors originate from a human donor with glioblastoma.

This clone has a handful of counts. The chain recombines TRBV2 with TRBJ2-7, with 7 nucleotides matching TRBD2. This CDR3 is built from 15 residues. V lost 2 bases and J lost 2; bases outside the gene matches: 6. The germline V gene encodes CDR1 SNHLY and CDR2 FYNNEI. CDR3 residues: CASSERSGATYEQYF. The CDR3 nucleotides are TGTGCCAGCAGTGAACGGAGCGGGGCAACCTACGAGCAGTACTTC.

J is TRBJ2-5 and V is TRBV5-1; 9 bases line up with TRBD2. The V and J ends lost 3 bases and 5 bases, in that order; junction bases with no gene match: 11. This CDR3 has 16 residues. The germline gives CDR1 SGHRS, CDR2 YFSETQ. The CDR3 sequence: CASSYSGGANRETQYF. CDR3 coding DNA: TGCGCCAGCAGCTATAGCGGGGGAGCGAACAGGGAGACCCAGTACTTC.

CDR3 DNA sequence: TGTGCCTGGAGTCCGGGGGGTACAATACTGTTTTTT. Its translation is CAWSPGGTILFF. V usage is TRBV30 and J usage is TRBJ1-4; maybe TRBD1 (5 bases). Germline V gene lookup returns CDR1 GTSNPN and CDR2 SVGIG (reference sequence). The CDR3 has 12 amino acids. Trimming pared 2 bases from V and 13 bases from J, leaving 14 bases between.

The rearrangement links TRBV27 to TRBJ2-7, with 13 bases fitting TRBD2. Germline V lookup: CDR1 MNHEY, CDR2 SMNVEV (reference sequence). J lost 7 bases, V lost 10 bases, and 13 bases had no gene match. CDR3 length equals 15 residues. The CDR3 reads CATSPTSGGFGEQYF. The CDR3 bases are TGTGCCACCTCCCCGACTAGCGGGGGGTTTGGGGAGCAGTACTTC.

This clone has just one count. The rearrangement uses TRBV7-6 and TRBJ2-6; TRBD1 matches at 7 bases. Germline V CDR1 and CDR2: SGHVS, FNYEAQ. With V trimmed by 2 bases and J by 2 bases, 15 bases remained unmatched. CDR3 size: 20 residues. The CDR3 nucleotides read TGTGCCAGCAGCTTAAACTTCCCGGGACAGCTCGGTCCTGGGGCCAACGTCCTGACTTTC. Amino acids: CASSLNFPGQLGPGANVLTF. Full variable domain (rest looked up from reference TRBV7-6 and TRBJ2-6): GAGVSQSPRYKVTKRGQDVALRCDPISGHVSLYWYRQALGQGPEFLTYFNYEAQQDKSGLPNDRFSAERPEGSISTLTIQRTEQRDSAMYRCASSLNFPGQLGPGANVLTFGAGSRLTVL.

This chain connects TRBV6-5 to TRBJ2-7, with 7 bases aligning to TRBD1. Unmatched junction bases numbered 10, after V lost 0 bases and J lost 5 bases. This CDR3 comprises 16 residues. CDR1 MNHEY and CDR2 SVGAGI come from the germline V gene. Here the CDR3 reads CASSYSGGASKNEQYF. In nucleotides, the CDR3 is TGTGCCAGCAGTTACTCAGGGGGCGCGTCTAAAAACGAGCAGTACTTC.

The chain employs TRBV7-6 and TRBJ2-1, with D possibly matching TRBD1 (5 bases). Germline V gene data show CDR1 as SGHVS and CDR2 as FNYEAQ. The CDR3 is 15 residues long. V lost 5 bases and J 3 bases, leaving 14 bases between the germline ends. The CDR3 DNA sequence: TGTGCCAGCAGCACTAACAGGTTTTTCTACAATGAGCAGTTCTTC. It is translated as CASSTNRFFYNEQFF.

V is TRBV11-1 and J is TRBJ2-3, with 11 bases fitting TRBD2. V trimming: 3 bases; J trimming: 1 base; junction bases outside the gene matches: 3. The length of the CDR3 is 16 residues. Germline-derived CDR1 and CDR2 are SGHAT and FQDESV (reference sequence). The CDR3 reads CASSFLTSGGTDTQYF. The CDR3 DNA sequence: TGTGCCAGCAGCTTTCTGACTAGCGGGGGCACAGATACGCAGTATTTT.

J is TRBJ2-3 and V is TRBV10-3, with 10 bases that match TRBD1. Germline assignment: CDR1 ENHRY and CDR2 SYGVKD. V lost 4 bases, J lost 2 bases, and 3 bases stayed unmatched. This CDR3 comprises 15 residues. The CDR3 DNA is TGTGCCATCAGTGGAGGGACAGGGGCCACAGATACGCAGTATTTT. Its translation is CAISGGTGATDTQYF.

In its sample, this clone was seen once. This chain uses TRBV5-4 with TRBJ2-1, with 10 bases that match TRBD2. There are 16 residues in the CDR3. Germline assignment: CDR1 SGHNT and CDR2 YYREEE (reference sequence). V lost 4 bases, J lost 4 bases, and 8 bases stayed unmatched. The CDR3 here is CASSPPTSGVYNEQFF. The DNA of the CDR3 is TGTGCCAGCAGCCCACCCACTAGCGGGGTATACAATGAGCAGTTCTTC.

This chain joins TRBV9 and TRBJ2-3; D is uncertain. Looked up from germline, CDR1 is SGDLS and CDR2 is YYNGEE. With 0 bases removed from V and 1 base from J, the gap between germline ends came to 12 bases. The CDR3 sequence is 16 residues long. The CDR3 loop reads CASSVGPSLRTDTQYF. CDR3 bases: TGTGCCAGCAGCGTAGGCCCTTCCCTACGCACAGATACGCAGTATTTT.

The chain uses TRBV19 and TRBJ2-2, with a weak D call TRBD1 (6 bases). V gave up 5 bases and J gave up 2 bases, with 15 bases separating them. The CDR3 is 16 residues long. Germline CDR1 is LNHDA and CDR2 is SQIVND (reference sequence). DNA for the CDR3: TGTGCCAGTAGTCAACACCCGGGACAAAACACCGGGGAGCTGTTTTTT. As protein: CASSQHPGQNTGELFF.

The chain uses TRBV19 and TRBJ2-3; tentatively, D is TRBD2 (6 bases). The CDR3 sequence is 16 residues long. Germline V CDR1 and CDR2: LNHDA, SQIVND (reference sequence). Trimming shortened V by 4 bases and J by 0 bases, and 14 bases separated the two germline ends. The CDR3, as DNA: TGTGCCAGTAGTAACCGGGGTAGCGGCAGCACAGATACGCAGTATTTT. Its protein product is CASSNRGSGSTDTQYF.

This clone occurred a few times. The chain recombines TRBV7-8 with TRBJ1-1; a weak D match, TRBD1 (6 bases). This CDR3 is 14 amino acids long. V was clipped by 9 bases and J by 3 bases, with 17 bases between them. Germline V gives CDR1 SGHVS, CDR2 FQNEAQ. The CDR3 here is CASTIQGSDTEAFF. The DNA of the CDR3 is TGTGCCAGTACAATACAGGGTAGCGACACTGAAGCTTTCTTT.

This clone was picked up one time. The junction and the germline gene differ at one end; a read error may be behind it. The chain recombines TRBV7-6 with TRBJ2-7; tentative D call: TRBD1 (5 bases). In germline, CDR1 is SGHVS, CDR2 FNYEAQ. This CDR3 comprises 13 residues. The CDR3 loop is CASSLDDRNEQYF. The CDR3 DNA reads TGTGCCAGCAGCTTAGACGACAGAAACGAACAGTACTTC.

V usage is TRBV7-3 and J usage is TRBJ2-2; TRBD1 aligns across 12 bases. The J segment lost 5 bases and the V segment lost 0 bases, leaving 4 bases of the junction unmatched. Germline CDR1 SGHTA, CDR2 FQGTGA. This CDR3 has 17 amino acids. CDR3 sequence reads: CASSLTRDRGRTGELFF. The CDR3 DNA follows: TGTGCCAGCAGCTTAACACGGGACAGGGGGCGAACCGGGGAGCTGTTTTTT. The full variable domain, in which reference TRBV7-3 and TRBJ2-2 provide the parts outside the CDR3, is GAGVSQTPSNKVTEKGKYVELRCDPISGHTALYWYRQSLGQGPEFLIYFQGTGAADDSGLPNDRFFAVRPEGSVSTLKIQRTERGDSAVYLCASSLTRDRGRTGELFFGEGSRLTVL.

This chain links TRBV30 with TRBJ1-1; no clear D gene. The germline gives CDR1 GTSNPN, CDR2 SVGIG (reference sequence). This CDR3 has 11 residues. The V gene lost 1 base and the J gene lost 3 bases, with 3 bases spanning the gap. The CDR3 bases are TGTGCCTGGAGTGCGGACACTGAAGCTTTCTTT. Translating it yields CAWSADTEAFF.

The chain combines TRBV5-1 with TRBJ1-1; weak D call: TRBD1 (5 bases). Between the trimmed V and J ends, which lost 4 bases and 4 bases, there was a span of 23 bases. There are 17 residues in the CDR3. Germline assignment: CDR1 SGHRS and CDR2 YFSETQ. The CDR3 region is CASSPMGAGGGSTEAFF. The CDR3 nucleotides are TGCGCCAGCAGCCCTATGGGAGCAGGCGGGGGATCCACTGAAGCTTTCTTT.

This clone was counted only a few times. The chain links TRBV5-5 to TRBJ1-6; 7 bases are a match to TRBD1. The CDR3 extends over 14 amino acids. Trimming removed 4 bases from V and 13 bases from J; junction bases left unmatched: 11. Germline V gene lookup returns CDR1 SGHKS and CDR2 YYEKEE (reference sequence). The CDR3: CASSATGLGLPLHF. As DNA, the CDR3 is TGTGCCAGCAGCGCGACAGGGCTCGGGTTGCCCCTCCACTTT. Combining the CDR3 with reference TRBV5-5 and TRBJ1-6 gives the whole variable domain DAGVTQSPTHLIKTRGQQVTLRCSPISGHKSVSWYQQVLGQGPQFIFQYYEKEERGRGNFPDRFSARQFPNYSSELNVNALLLGDSALYLCASSATGLGLPLHFGNGTRLTVT.

The rearrangement joins TRBV6-1 to TRBJ2-3; D ambiguous. The CDR3 is 16 amino acids. V gave up 0 bases and J gave up 3 bases, with 13 bases separating them. Germline CDR1 reads MNHNS; CDR2 reads SASEGT. The CDR3 here is CASSEAQNSPTDTQYF. CDR3 nucleotides: TGTGCCAGCAGTGAAGCGCAGAACAGTCCAACAGATACGCAGTATTTT.

This chain links TRBV2 with TRBJ1-2; no reliable D call. This CDR3 spans 13 amino acids. Germline V gives CDR1 SNHLY, CDR2 FYNNEI. V gave up 1 base and J gave up 8 bases, with 11 bases separating them. CDR3 sequence: CASSEEARGGYTF. The CDR3 DNA follows: TGTGCCAGCAGTGAAGAGGCCAGAGGAGGCTACACCTTC. The entire variable domain, with the rest obtained from reference TRBV2 and TRBJ1-2, is as follows: EPEVTQTPSHQVTQMGQEVILRCVPISNHLYFYWYRQILGQKVEFLVSFYNNEISEKSEIFDDQFSVERPDGSNFTLKIRSTKLEDSAMYFCASSEEARGGYTFGSGTRLTVV.

The rearrangement uses TRBV6-5 and TRBJ1-6; D gene uncertain. From germline, CDR1 is MNHEY and CDR2 SVGAGI. The CDR3 is 13 amino acids. V was shortened by 1 base and J by 7 bases, with 5 bases between the two germline ends. CDR3 DNA sequence: TGTGCCAGCAGTTACTTCGGGAATTCACCCCTCCACTTT. Protein product: CASSYFGNSPLHF.

This sequence joins TRBV29-1 and TRBJ1-2; TRBD1 matches at 11 bases. Germline CDR1 reads SQVTM; CDR2 reads ANQGSEA. The CDR3 spans 13 residues. J gave up 3 bases and V 8 bases, and 5 bases lay outside the gene matches. The CDR3 DNA reads as TGCAGCTCCGGGACAGGGGGAGACTATGGCTACACCTTC. It codes for CSSGTGGDYGYTF.

The V call is TRBV19, the J call TRBJ1-3; TRBD1 matches 8 bases. CDR3 size: 15 residues. CDR1 and CDR2 (germline): LNHDA, SQIVND (reference sequence). The J segment lost 4 bases and the V segment lost 7 bases, leaving 9 bases of the junction unmatched. CDR3 in amino acids: CASNPDRETGNTIYF. In DNA form, the CDR3 reads TGTGCCAGTAACCCGGACAGGGAGACCGGAAACACCATATATTTT.

The gene calls are TRBV6-4 and TRBJ2-2, with 9 bases matching TRBD1. Losses at the gene ends were 6 bases for V and 1 base for J; bases not matched to a gene: 3. The germline V gene encodes CDR1 MRHNA and CDR2 SNTAGT. This CDR3 is 15 amino acids long. The CDR3 DNA follows: TGTGCCAGCAGACGGGACAGGGTGAACACCGGGGAGCTGTTTTTT. Its protein product is CASRRDRVNTGELFF.

The J gene is TRBJ1-1, the V gene TRBV19; the D gene is possibly TRBD1 (5 bases). The CDR3 sequence is 14 residues long. Germline CDR1 LNHDA, CDR2 SQIVND (reference sequence). The V and J ends lost 8 bases and 0 bases respectively, with 13 bases between them. CDR3 amino acids: CASSIDSMNTEAFF. As DNA, the CDR3 is TGTGCCAGTTCTATCGACAGCATGAACACTGAAGCTTTCTTT.

This chain connects TRBV11-1 to TRBJ2-5, with TRBD2 matching over 10 bases. Germline loops: CDR1 SGHAT, CDR2 FQDESV (reference sequence). Trimming at V came to 5 bases and at J to 5 bases, leaving 5 bases not matched to a gene. The CDR3 totals 14 residues. CDR3: CASSPSGGGETQYF. The CDR3, as DNA: TGTGCCAGCAGCCCTAGCGGGGGCGGGGAGACCCAGTACTTC.